This T cell receptor beta chain was identified in a study of molecular identifiers for immune sequencing clone quantification. Study-level background: Sequencing covered four of five parts into which replicate RNA from about 21,000 or 97,000 naive CD8 cells was split.

This clonotype was seen a few times. Its target is unknown. A CD8+CD4-CCR7+CD45RA+ gate was used to sort naive CD8 T cells. Study conclusions and caveats: Detection of one spiked Jurkat cell's TCR RNA reportedly worked in around 1 million naive cells.

Germline CDR1 is KGHSY and CDR2 is FQNENV. The germline V and J ends were trimmed by 2 bases and 4 bases, with 7 bases remaining between them. CDR3 size: 13 residues. Both previously described methods and listed TCR primers were employed to make bulk TCR libraries. From the PCR reads, TCRdb called clonotypes with MiXCR, one entry per CDR3 protein. The sample records some 93,000 distinct CDR3 sequences, roughly 21% being singletons. Material for sequencing was naive CD8+ T cells from blood, with Jurkat cell RNA spiked in. Subset defined: FACS-sorted CD8+CD4-CCR7+CD45RA+ naive T cells. The receptor comes from a human donor in good health. Some libraries in this study had Jurkat cell RNA spiked in. The chain employs TRBV16 and TRBJ2-3, with D uncertain. CDR3 sequence (DNA): TGTGCCAGCAGCCAAACGCTAGCAGATACGCAGTATTTT. It yields the protein CASSQTLADTQYF.